This T cell receptor beta chain was captured in a study of T cells in Graves' hyperthyroidism and ophthalmopathy. Researchers took RNA transcripts and amplified the TCR beta CDR3 regions from them. Researchers ran a first-round RT-PCR on the TCR CDR3 using the HTBI primer set. Using its own MiXCR run on the multiplex PCR reads, TCRdb lists one record per CDR3 protein. The profile covers about 420,000 distinct CDR3 sequences, with roughly 13% appearing a single time and 5.3% taken by the ten largest. This clonotype has at least ten counts. As yet, its antigen is unknown. This CDR3 has 15 residues. V was cut by 6 bases and J by 5 bases, with 20 bases left in between. Germline V gene lookup returns CDR1 MDHEN and CDR2 SYDVKM. The study, taken as a whole, reports: Model output signaled ophthalmopathy a median approximately 6 months ahead of onset.

Participants, patients aged 18 to 65, had newly diagnosed hyperthyroidism with a duration under 2 months. The receptor comes from a woman younger than 35 with Graves' hyperthyroidism. The V gene is TRBV28, the J gene TRBJ2-7; D unclear. Material for sequencing was blood. The CDR3 bases are TGTGCCAGCAGCCCATCTTCTGAGGTTTCTCACGAGCAGTACTTC. Translating gives CASSPSSEVSHEQYF.